Below are 22 T cell receptor beta chains sequenced from a single sample in a study of CD8+ T cells in alopecia areata. The authors extracted RNA and reverse transcribed it into cDNA as the sequencing template. Some clones are missing from TCRdb's copy, which holds only in-frame ones; the method was immunoSEQ multiplex PCR. The sample has about 97,000 clones; roughly 41% are singletons. Material for sequencing was CD4+ T cells sorted from blood. The receptor source for this set is a human donor with alopecia areata.

J is TRBJ1-2 and V is TRBV30; D not resolved. Germline CDR1 reads GTSNPN; CDR2 reads SVGIG (reference sequence). Trimming left V 1 base short and J 0 bases short, with 6 bases between. The CDR3 totals 13 residues. The CDR3: CAWSGSSNYGYTF. The CDR3 DNA is TGTGCCTGGAGTGGCAGCTCTAACTATGGCTACACCTTC. The full variable domain, its missing parts supplied by reference TRBV30 and TRBJ1-2, is SQTIHQWPATLVQPVGSPLSLECTVEGTSNPNLYWYRQAAGRGLQLLFYSVGIGQISSEVPQNLSASRPQDRQFILSSKKLLLSDSGFYLCAWSGSSNYGYTFGSGTRLTVV.

V usage is TRBV5-6 and J usage is TRBJ1-5; D is ambiguous. This CDR3 region has 14 residues. V gave up 4 bases and J gave up 2 bases, with 10 bases separating them. In germline, CDR1 is SGHDT, CDR2 YYEEEE. CDR3 sequence: CASSVTSGNQPQHF. As DNA, the CDR3 is TGTGCCAGCAGCGTGACGAGCGGCAATCAGCCCCAGCATTTT.

This clone was seen more than once but under ten times. The V and J genes are TRBV29-1 and TRBJ2-7, with 9 bases lining up with TRBD1. Trimming cost V 6 bases and J 3 bases; bases outside gene matches: 6. This CDR3 region has 13 residues. Germline values: CDR1 SQVTM, CDR2 ANQGSEA. The CDR3 is CSVTRTGDYEQYF. DNA of the CDR3: TGCAGCGTGACCAGGACAGGGGACTACGAGCAGTACTTC.

The gene calls are TRBV7-9 and TRBJ2-7; maybe TRBD1 (6 bases). The CDR3 is 13 amino acids. Trimming pared 8 bases from V and 4 bases from J, leaving 15 bases between. Germline V lookup: CDR1 SEHNR, CDR2 FQNEAQ (reference sequence). The CDR3 region is CASSTGNVYEQYF. The CDR3 DNA follows: TGTGCCAGCTCAACAGGGAACGTGTACGAGCAGTACTTC.

The chain employs TRBV11-2 and TRBJ2-5, with 7 bases matching TRBD1. J gave up 5 bases and V 5 bases, and 8 bases lay outside the gene matches. In germline, CDR1 is SGHAT, CDR2 FQNNGV. The CDR3 spans 14 residues. The DNA of the CDR3 is TGTGCCAGCAGCATCAACAGGGGCTGGGAGACCCAGTACTTC. This encodes CASSINRGWETQYF.

This chain uses TRBV19 with TRBJ2-7; D possibly corresponds to TRBD1 (6 bases). This CDR3 has 14 residues. Trimming took 6 bases from V and 0 from J, leaving 12 bases between them. CDR1 and CDR2 from the germline V gene are LNHDA and SQIVND (reference sequence). The CDR3 DNA reads TGTGCCAGTAGCGAACAGGGCACCTCCTACGAGCAGTACTTC. It encodes CASSEQGTSYEQYF.

The rearrangement links TRBV27 to TRBJ2-1; a weak D match, TRBD1 (5 bases). This CDR3 has 16 residues. CDR1 MNHEY and CDR2 SMNVEV come from the germline V gene (reference sequence). Trimming shortened V by 5 bases and J by 3 bases, and 17 bases separated the two germline ends. In DNA, the CDR3 is TGTGCCAGCAGTCCAACTACAGGCGCTATCTACAATGAGCAGTTCTTC. Its translation: CASSPTTGAIYNEQFF.

The gene calls are TRBV7-2 and TRBJ2-2, with D hard to call. CDR3 length: 13 amino acids. Germline loops: CDR1 SGHTA, CDR2 FQGNSA. V gave up 5 bases and J gave up 7 bases, with 11 bases separating them. The DNA for the CDR3 is TGTGCCAGCAGCCCCAGGCCGGACGGGGAGCTGTTTTTT. Residues: CASSPRPDGELFF. The whole variable domain, filled in from reference TRBV7-2 and TRBJ2-2, reads GAGVSQSPSNKVTEKGKDVELRCDPISGHTALYWYRQSLGQGLEFLIYFQGNSAPDKSGLPSDRFSAERTGGSVSTLTIQRTQQEDSAVYLCASSPRPDGELFFGEGSRLTVL.

About this clone: The junction departs from germline at one end; a sequencing error may be responsible. V and J are TRBV7-7 and TRBJ2-3, with TRBD1 matching 12 bases. The CDR3 length is 15 residues. The germline CDR1 and CDR2 sequences are SSHAT and FNYEAQ (reference sequence). The CDR3 DNA sequence: TGTGCTAGCAGCTTGGGACAGGGGGCGCGATATACGCAGTATTTT. Amino acids: CASSLGQGARYTQYF. Combining the CDR3 with reference TRBV7-7 and TRBJ2-3 gives the whole variable domain GAGVSQSPRYKVTKRGQDVTLRCDPISSHATLYWYQQALGQGPEFLTYFNYEAQPDKSGLPSDRFSAERPEGSISTLTIQRTEQRDSAMYRCASSLGQGARYTQYFGPGTRLTVL.

This chain links TRBV30 with TRBJ2-7; 10 positions agree with TRBD2. The ends lost 6 bases at V and 3 bases at J; junction bases unmatched: 8. Germline CDR1 and CDR2: GTSNPN and SVGIG (reference sequence). The CDR3 runs to 14 residues. The CDR3 loop is CACEKLAGLYEQYF. The CDR3 nucleotides read TGTGCCTGCGAGAAACTAGCGGGACTCTACGAGCAGTACTTC.

The rearrangement joins TRBV30 to TRBJ1-5, with TRBD1 identical over 8 bases. The J segment lost 4 bases and the V segment lost 3 bases, leaving 5 bases of the junction unmatched. Germline V gene data show CDR1 as GTSNPN and CDR2 as SVGIG (reference sequence). CDR3 length equals 14 residues. This chain's CDR3 is CAWSLGQGNQPQHF. Here the CDR3 DNA reads TGTGCCTGGAGCCTCGGACAGGGTAATCAGCCCCAGCATTTT.

The chain joins TRBV5-4 to TRBJ2-5; 7 nucleotides match TRBD1. V dropped 0 bases and J dropped 5; count of bases not matched to a gene: 4. The CDR3 loop spans 14 amino acids. Germline CDR1 SGHNT, CDR2 YYREEE (reference sequence). In nucleotides, the CDR3 is TGTGCCAGCAGCTTGGGAGGGGGCGAGGAGACCCAGTACTTC. Amino acid sequence: CASSLGGGEETQYF.

The V gene is TRBV7-2, the J gene TRBJ2-7; 8 nucleotides align to TRBD2. CDR1 and CDR2 from the germline V gene are SGHTA and FQGNSA. The CDR3 has 15 residues. With V trimmed by 1 base and J by 1 base, 3 bases remained unmatched. CDR3 amino acids: CASSLGSSGSYEQYF. CDR3 nucleotide sequence: TGTGCCAGCAGCTTAGGGTCTAGCGGGTCCTACGAGCAGTACTTC.

This clone was recorded a few times. The chain has TRBV29-1 and TRBJ1-6, with D unclear. The CDR3 runs 13 residues. Germline values: CDR1 SQVTM, CDR2 ANQGSEA. Deletions cut 4 bases from V and 5 bases from J, with 9 bases between. The CDR3 region has the DNA TGCAGCGTTGGGGAGAACGATAATTCACCCCTCCACTTT. Its translation is CSVGENDNSPLHF. Together with reference TRBV29-1 and TRBJ1-6, the CDR3 gives the full variable domain: SAVISQKPSRDICQRGTSLTIQCQVDSQVTMMFWYRQQPGQSLTLIATANQGSEATYESGFVIDKFPISRPNLTFSTLTVSNMSPEDSSIYLCSVGENDNSPLHFGNGTRLTVT.

The chain joins TRBV7-2 to TRBJ1-1, with D hard to call. V was clipped by 5 bases and J by 0 bases, with 16 bases between them. Germline V gene lookup returns CDR1 SGHTA and CDR2 FQGNSA. CDR3 size: 16 residues. CDR3 in amino acids: CASSPGAGPMNTEAFF. In DNA form, the CDR3 reads TGTGCCAGCAGCCCGGGCGCAGGCCCCATGAACACTGAAGCTTTCTTT.

The chain joins TRBV5-1 to TRBJ1-4, with no clear D. V shed 1 base and J shed 5 bases, with 15 bases lying between them. Germline lookup yields CDR1 SGHRS and CDR2 YFSETQ. The CDR3 has 16 amino acids. The CDR3 sequence: CASSLTVGNRNEKLFF. CDR3 in DNA: TGCGCCAGCAGCTTGACCGTCGGAAATCGAAATGAAAAACTGTTTTTT.

This sequence joins TRBV9 and TRBJ1-2; 8 positions match TRBD1. V shed 4 bases, J shed 0 bases, and the junction held 5 bases outside the gene matches. CDR3 length: 15 amino acids. Germline V lookup: CDR1 SGDLS, CDR2 YYNGEE. This CDR3 is CASSTDRATNYGYTF. In DNA form, the CDR3 reads TGTGCCAGCAGCACGGACAGGGCCACTAACTATGGCTACACCTTC.

The DNA of the CDR3 is TGTGCCTGGAGTGTTGGACTAGCGGGGATCAATGAGCAGTTCTTC. This gives the protein CAWSVGLAGINEQFF. The rearrangement uses TRBV30 and TRBJ2-1; 12 nucleotides match TRBD2. The trim removed 0 bases at V and 6 bases at J, leaving 3 bases unmatched. This CDR3 spans 15 amino acids. CDR1 and CDR2 (germline): GTSNPN, SVGIG (reference sequence). The full variable domain, completed using reference TRBV30 and TRBJ2-1, is SQTIHQWPATLVQPVGSPLSLECTVEGTSNPNLYWYRQAAGRGLQLLFYSVGIGQISSEVPQNLSASRPQDRQFILSSKKLLLSDSGFYLCAWSVGLAGINEQFFGPGTRLTVL.

The CDR3 region is CASSSAGVTTDTQYF. DNA of the CDR3: TGTGCCAGCAGTTCGGCAGGGGTCACCACAGATACGCAGTATTTT. The gene calls are TRBV6-5 and TRBJ2-3, with TRBD1 as a possible D gene (6 bases). This CDR3 region has 15 residues. Between the trimmed V and J ends, which lost 4 bases and 2 bases, there was a span of 13 bases. Germline V CDR1 and CDR2: MNHEY, SVGAGI.

This clone occurred once. The chain is built from TRBV7-2 and TRBJ2-7, with D perhaps matching TRBD2 (7 bases). With 4 bases removed from V and 0 bases from J, the gap between germline ends came to 13 bases. Germline-derived CDR1 and CDR2 are SGHTA and FQGNSA. This CDR3 has 15 residues. CDR3 sequence: CASSSMAGASYEQYF. Here the CDR3 DNA reads TGTGCCAGCAGCTCAATGGCGGGGGCCTCCTACGAGCAGTACTTC.

The CDR3 spells CAWSPNTGTQYF. The CDR3 bases are TGTGCCTGGAGTCCGAATACCGGGACCCAGTACTTC. The chain employs TRBV30 and TRBJ2-5; D call uncertain. Trimming left V 2 bases short and J 7 bases short, with 11 bases between. There are 12 residues in the CDR3. Germline CDR1 reads GTSNPN; CDR2 reads SVGIG (reference sequence).

J is TRBJ1-1 and V is TRBV27; 7 bases map to TRBD1. Germline values: CDR1 MNHEY, CDR2 SMNVEV (reference sequence). The ends lost 2 bases at V and 1 base at J; junction bases unmatched: 10. This CDR3 is built from 17 residues. The DNA for the CDR3 is TGTGCCAGCAGTTTAATCCCCCATGCAGGGGGGAACACTGAAGCTTTCTTT. Its translation is CASSLIPHAGGNTEAFF.